This TCR beta chain originates from a study of human T cells and chemical hapten exposure. Study as a whole: 2% DPC was applied to 2 cm by 2 cm of upper inner arm skin for sensitization.

TCRdb re-called the RACE reads through MiXCR, storing one row per CDR3 protein. Found here are 95,000 or so distinct CDR3 sequences, about 10% of them singletons; the top ten hold approximately 3.4%. Time point noted: patch test 2, 6 weeks after DPC sensitization. This sample's treatment: therapeutic diphenylcyclopropenone sensitization with weekly scalp DPC. Unseparated into fractions, whole blood served as the source from which total RNA was extracted. This clonotype came up many times. The TCR comes from a woman aged 40 to 50 with alopecia areata. Some clones in this sample may be carry-over from other donors' samples. Sequenced material: whole blood, taken in connection with sensitization to the hapten diphenylcyclopropenone (DPC).

The CDR3 DNA reads TGTGCCAGCAGTCCCAATCAGGGCAGGGTAAGCGAGCAGTACTTC. Translating gives CASSPNQGRVSEQYF. V is TRBV25-1 and J is TRBJ2-7, with D perhaps matching TRBD1 (5 bases). V was clipped by 5 bases and J by 6 bases, with 20 bases between them. CDR1 is MGHDK, CDR2 SYGVNS, per germline. The CDR3 length is 15 residues.